These T cell receptor beta chains were read from a single sample in a study of T cell responses to AZD1222 COVID-19 vaccine. Using immunoSEQ multiplex PCR, the repertoire was profiled, and TCRdb retains in-frame clones only, with some absent. The table shows 180,000 or so clones, with about 94% occurring only once. The sequencing used peripheral blood, collected 28 days after the second AZD1222 dose. These receptor sequences come from an adult who received the AZD1222 COVID-19 vaccine. Each CDR3 is given with its conserved first and last residue.

j_gene: TRBJ1-5; v_gene: TRBV19; CDR3aa: CASRGQGDNQPQHF
j_gene: TRBJ1-2; v_gene: TRBV9; CDR3aa: CASSDRDGPYGYTF
j_gene: TRBJ1-1; v_gene: TRBV19; CDR3aa: CASSTGQMNTEAFF
j_gene: TRBJ1-2; v_gene: TRBV5-8; CDR3aa: CASSLAGGTYGYTF
j_gene: TRBJ1-5; v_gene: TRBV10-3; CDR3aa: CAIRGLGDHQPQHF
j_gene: TRBJ1-5; v_gene: TRBV6-1; CDR3aa: CASSGRFGRGLLSNQPQHF
j_gene: TRBJ2-5; v_gene: TRBV27; CDR3aa: CASSASWAGYGDQYF
j_gene: TRBJ1-5; v_gene: TRBV19; CDR3aa: CASSQGGGNQPQHF
j_gene: TRBJ1-5; v_gene: TRBV19; CDR3aa: CASTDRQGVSNQPQHF
j_gene: TRBJ2-1; v_gene: TRBV7-2; CDR3aa: CASSLGRMGQVFF
j_gene: TRBJ1-3; v_gene: TRBV30; CDR3aa: CAWTFVGPGNTIYF
j_gene: TRBJ1-3; v_gene: TRBV2; CDR3aa: CASTTDGSSGNTIYF
j_gene: TRBJ2-2; v_gene: TRBV5-1; CDR3aa: CASSRGAANTGELFF
j_gene: TRBJ1-1; v_gene: TRBV2; CDR3aa: CASPRGVGTEAFF
j_gene: TRBJ1-2; v_gene: TRBV2; CDR3aa: CASKPGREVYGYTF
j_gene: TRBJ1-2; v_gene: TRBV19; CDR3aa: CASLDQASHHYGYTF
j_gene: TRBJ2-6; v_gene: TRBV21-1; CDR3aa: CASSKTARDRVSSGANVLTF
j_gene: TRBJ2-1; v_gene: TRBV3-1/TRBV3-2; CDR3aa: CASSQVREVKGLEEQFF
j_gene: TRBJ1-5; v_gene: TRBV28; CDR3aa: CAIHQGARGPQHF
j_gene: TRBJ2-1; v_gene: TRBV6-2/TRBV6-3; CDR3aa: CASSFSRAGYNEQFF
j_gene: TRBJ2-1; v_gene: TRBV2; CDR3aa: CASSEIGYNEQFF
j_gene: TRBJ1-2; v_gene: TRBV27; CDR3aa: CASSLAVGPDYGYTF
j_gene: TRBJ1-5; v_gene: TRBV6-1; CDR3aa: CASSEHGQGDQPQHF
j_gene: TRBJ1-2; v_gene: TRBV24-1; CDR3aa: CATSDCEGKKAYGYTF
j_gene: TRBJ2-1; v_gene: TRBV9; CDR3aa: CASSVSPRGSSYNEQFF
j_gene: TRBJ1-6; v_gene: TRBV9; CDR3aa: CASSVYNSPLHF
j_gene: TRBJ2-7; v_gene: TRBV7-3; CDR3aa: CASSARRGLEQYF
j_gene: TRBJ1-6; v_gene: TRBV27; CDR3aa: CASSPGQGINSPLHF
j_gene: TRBJ2-7; v_gene: TRBV29-1; CDR3aa: CSVRGANREQYF
j_gene: TRBJ1-2; v_gene: TRBV4-3; CDR3aa: CASSLGVGGGYGYTF
j_gene: TRBJ1-2; v_gene: TRBV3-1/TRBV3-2; CDR3aa: CASSHPTRTGRRANYGYTF
j_gene: TRBJ1-3; v_gene: TRBV5-8; CDR3aa: CASRRQGNTIYF
j_gene: TRBJ1-2; v_gene: TRBV9; CDR3aa: CASSPRTGLGYTF
j_gene: TRBJ2-7; v_gene: TRBV7-3; CDR3aa: CASSLTGGSYEQYF
j_gene: TRBJ1-1; v_gene: TRBV7-9; CDR3aa: CASSEQGYEAFF
j_gene: TRBJ1-1; v_gene: TRBV7-9; CDR3aa: CASSPRQSTAFF
j_gene: TRBJ1-2; v_gene: TRBV7-8; CDR3aa: CASSLSLGGAERYTF
j_gene: TRBJ1-3; v_gene: TRBV5-1; CDR3aa: CASSLGSGIAGNTIYF
j_gene: TRBJ1-3; v_gene: TRBV5-1; CDR3aa: CASSFSSSGNTIYF
j_gene: TRBJ2-1; v_gene: TRBV27; CDR3aa: CASSLGSSGANEQFF
j_gene: TRBJ2-1; v_gene: TRBV29-1; CDR3aa: CSASSGGVFEQFF
j_gene: TRBJ1-4; v_gene: TRBV9; CDR3aa: CASSVGDRGQYEKLFF